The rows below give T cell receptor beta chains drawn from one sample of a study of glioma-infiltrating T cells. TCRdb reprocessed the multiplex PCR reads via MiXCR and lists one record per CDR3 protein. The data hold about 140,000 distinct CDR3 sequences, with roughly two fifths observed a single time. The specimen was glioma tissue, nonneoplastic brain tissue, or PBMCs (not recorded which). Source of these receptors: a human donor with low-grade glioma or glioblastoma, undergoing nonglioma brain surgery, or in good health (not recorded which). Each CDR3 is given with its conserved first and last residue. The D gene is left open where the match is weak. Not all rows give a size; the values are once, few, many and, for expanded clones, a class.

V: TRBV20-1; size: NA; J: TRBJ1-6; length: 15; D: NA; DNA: TGCAGTGCTAGAGAAGGTGGGACAAACAATTCACCCCTCCACTTT; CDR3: CSAREGGTNNSPLHF
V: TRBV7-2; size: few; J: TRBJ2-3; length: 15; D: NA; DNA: TGTGCCAGCAGCTTAGCGTACGGCAGCACAGATACGCAGTATTTT; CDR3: CASSLAYGSTDTQYF
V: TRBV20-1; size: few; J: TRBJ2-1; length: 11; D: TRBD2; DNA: TGCAGTGCGCACCGGGGGGTTGAGCAGTTCTTC; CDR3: CSAHRGVEQFF
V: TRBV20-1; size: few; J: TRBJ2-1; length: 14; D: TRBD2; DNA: TGCAGTGCTCACGCTGCGGGAGTTATGAATGAGCAGTTCTTC; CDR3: CSAHAAGVMNEQFF
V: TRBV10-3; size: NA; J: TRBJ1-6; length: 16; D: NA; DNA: TGTGCCAGCAGCCCTACAGTCTTAGGAAATAATTCACCCCTCCACTTT; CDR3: CASSPTVLGNNSPLHF
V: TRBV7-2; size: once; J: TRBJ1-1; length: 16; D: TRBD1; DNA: TGTGCCAGCAGCCTGATAGGACAGGGGGCGCGTACTGAAGCTTTCTTT; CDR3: CASSLIGQGARTEAFF
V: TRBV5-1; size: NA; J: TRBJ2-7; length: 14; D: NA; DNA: TGCGCCAGCAAGTGGCAGGAGAGTTCCTACGAGCAGTACTTC; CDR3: CASKWQESSYEQYF
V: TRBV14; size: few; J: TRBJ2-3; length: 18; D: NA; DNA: TGTGCCAGCAGCCAAGAACGGAGCGGAGCAGGCAGCACAGATACGCAGTATTTT; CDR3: CASSQERSGAGSTDTQYF
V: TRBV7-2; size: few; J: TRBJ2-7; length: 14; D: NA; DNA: TGTGCCAGCAGCTTGGAGTACGGTCCCCACGAGCAGTACTTC; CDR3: CASSLEYGPHEQYF
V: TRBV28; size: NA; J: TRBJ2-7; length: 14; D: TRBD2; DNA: TGTGCCAGCAGTCCTAGCGGGAAGGGCCACGAGCAGTACTTC; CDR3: CASSPSGKGHEQYF
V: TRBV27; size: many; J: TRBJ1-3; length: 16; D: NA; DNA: TGTGCCAGCAGTTTACGCCCGGGACTCTCTGGAAACACCATATATTTT; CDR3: CASSLRPGLSGNTIYF
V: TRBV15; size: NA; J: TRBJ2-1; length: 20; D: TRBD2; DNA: TGTGCCACCAGCAGAGATTGGGGGGCTCAGGGTAGCGGGAGTAGCTATGAGCAGTTCTTC; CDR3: CATSRDWGAQGSGSSYEQFF
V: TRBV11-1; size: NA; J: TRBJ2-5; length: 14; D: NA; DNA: TGTGCCAGCAAAGACATTTACAGGGAAGAGACCCAGTACTTC; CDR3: CASKDIYREETQYF
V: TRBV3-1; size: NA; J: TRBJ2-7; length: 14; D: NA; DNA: TGTGCCAGCAGCCGGGGGACCAACTCCTACGAGCAGTACTTC; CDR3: CASSRGTNSYEQYF
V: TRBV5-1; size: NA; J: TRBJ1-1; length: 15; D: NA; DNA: TGCGCCAGCAGACGTAACAGGGTACCCCACACTGAAGCTTTCTTT; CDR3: CASRRNRVPHTEAFF
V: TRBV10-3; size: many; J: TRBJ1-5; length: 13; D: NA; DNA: TGTGCCATCAGTGGGGGCCCTAATCAGCCCCAGCATTTT; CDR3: CAISGGPNQPQHF
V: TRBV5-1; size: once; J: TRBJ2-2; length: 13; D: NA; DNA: TGCGCCCGCAGCTCCTTACCGCGCGGGGAGCTGTTTTTT; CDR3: CARSSLPRGELFF
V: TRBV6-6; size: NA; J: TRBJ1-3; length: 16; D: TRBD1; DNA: TGTGCCAGCAGTTACTCCGGGACAGGGGTCGGAAACACCATATATTTT; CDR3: CASSYSGTGVGNTIYF
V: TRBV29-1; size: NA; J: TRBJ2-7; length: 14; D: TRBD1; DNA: TGCAGCGTTGAGGGGACAGGTGAACTATACGAGCAGTACTTC; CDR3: CSVEGTGELYEQYF
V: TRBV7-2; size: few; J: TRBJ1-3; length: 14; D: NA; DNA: TGTGCCAGCAGCTCCAGGAGAAATGGAAACACCATATATTTT; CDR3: CASSSRRNGNTIYF
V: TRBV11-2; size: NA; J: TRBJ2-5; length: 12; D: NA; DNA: TGTGCCAGCAGCTTAAGCCAAAAGACCCAGTACTTC; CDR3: CASSLSQKTQYF
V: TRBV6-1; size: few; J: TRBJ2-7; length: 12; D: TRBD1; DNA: TGTGCCAGCTTTGACAGGGTCTACGAGCAGTACTTC; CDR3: CASFDRVYEQYF
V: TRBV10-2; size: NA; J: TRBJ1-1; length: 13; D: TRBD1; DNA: TGTGCCACCTCGGACAGGGGGGGGACTGAAGCTTTCTTT; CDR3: CATSDRGGTEAFF
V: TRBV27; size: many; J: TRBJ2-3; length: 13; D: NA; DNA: TGTGCCAGCGTCGACAGTCTCACAGATACGCAGTATTTT; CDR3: CASVDSLTDTQYF
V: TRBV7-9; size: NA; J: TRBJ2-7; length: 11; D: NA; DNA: TGTGCCAGCAGTGCGGGAACAGAGCAGTACTTC; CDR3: CASSAGTEQYF
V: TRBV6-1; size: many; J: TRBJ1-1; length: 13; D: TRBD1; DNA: TGTGCCAGCATTAAGACAGGGAGGACTGAAGCTTTCTTT; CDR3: CASIKTGRTEAFF
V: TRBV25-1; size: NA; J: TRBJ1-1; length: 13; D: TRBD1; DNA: TGTGCCAGCAGTGCCGACAGGGGCGCTGAAGCTTTCTTT; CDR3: CASSADRGAEAFF
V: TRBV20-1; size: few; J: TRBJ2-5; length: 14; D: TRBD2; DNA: TGCAGTGCTAGATCTGGTAGCGGGAGAGAGACCCAGTACTTC; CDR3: CSARSGSGRETQYF
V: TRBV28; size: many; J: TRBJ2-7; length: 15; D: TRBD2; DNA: TGTGCCAGCAGTTATAGATTAGCGGGGACCTACGAGCAGTACTTC; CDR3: CASSYRLAGTYEQYF
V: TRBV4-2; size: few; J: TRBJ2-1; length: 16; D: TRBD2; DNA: TGTGCCAGCAGCCAAGATTTAACTAGCGGGAGAGGTGAGCAGTTCTTC; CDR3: CASSQDLTSGRGEQFF
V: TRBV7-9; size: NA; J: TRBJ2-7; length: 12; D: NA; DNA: TGTGCCAGCAGCTTAGACCAATACGAGCAGTACTTC; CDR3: CASSLDQYEQYF
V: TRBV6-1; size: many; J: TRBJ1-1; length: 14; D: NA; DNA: TGTGCCAGCAGTGATTGGCACCAGAACACTGAAGCTTTCTTT; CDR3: CASSDWHQNTEAFF
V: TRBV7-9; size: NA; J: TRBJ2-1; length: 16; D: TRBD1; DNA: TGTGCCAGCAGCTTGCCAGACAGGGGTAGCTACAATGAGCAGTTCTTC; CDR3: CASSLPDRGSYNEQFF
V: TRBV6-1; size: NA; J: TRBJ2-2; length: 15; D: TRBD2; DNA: TGTGCCAGCAGGGGACTAGCGGAGAACACCGGGGAGCTGTTTTTT; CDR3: CASRGLAENTGELFF
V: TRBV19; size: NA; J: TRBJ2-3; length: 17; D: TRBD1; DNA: TGTGCCAGTAGTATAGCTGCCGTGACAGGGGGGACAGATACGCAGTATTTT; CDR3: CASSIAAVTGGTDTQYF
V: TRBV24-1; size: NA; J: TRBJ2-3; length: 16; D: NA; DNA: TGTGCCACCAGTGATTCCCTAGGGAAGGATACAGATACGCAGTATTTT; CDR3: CATSDSLGKDTDTQYF
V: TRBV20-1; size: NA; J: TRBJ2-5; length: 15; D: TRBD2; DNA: TGCAGTGCTAGGCCGCCGCGGGGGGTAATCGAGACCCAGTACTTC; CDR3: CSARPPRGVIETQYF
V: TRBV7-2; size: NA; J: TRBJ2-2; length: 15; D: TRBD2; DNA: TGTGCCAGCAGTCAAAAGGGACTAGCAGTAGAGGAGCTGTTTTTT; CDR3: CASSQKGLAVEELFF
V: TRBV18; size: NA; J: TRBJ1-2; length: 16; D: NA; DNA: TGTGCCAGCTCACCTCAGAGAGTGAAGGCCGACTATGGCTACACCTTC; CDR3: CASSPQRVKADYGYTF
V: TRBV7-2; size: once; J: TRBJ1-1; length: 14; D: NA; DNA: TGTGCCAGCAGCCAAGACCGGTTGAACACTGAAGCTTTCTTT; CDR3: CASSQDRLNTEAFF
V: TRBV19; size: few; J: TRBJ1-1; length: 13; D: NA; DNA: TGTGCCACCACGGGACAAACGAACACTGAAGCTTTCTTT; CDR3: CATTGQTNTEAFF
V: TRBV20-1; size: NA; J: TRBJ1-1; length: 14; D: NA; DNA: TGCAGTGCTAGAAGGGAGATGGGGAGGACTGAAGCTTTCTTT; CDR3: CSARREMGRTEAFF